One sample yielded the 32 T cell receptor beta chains listed below, sequenced in a study of T cells in Graves' hyperthyroidism and ophthalmopathy (dated by TCRdb to the late 2010s). Receptor libraries were prepared by multiplex PCR. The sample was run on an Illumina HiSeq 2000. TCR beta CDR3 regions were amplified from RNA transcripts. A first-round RT-PCR of the TCR CDR3 used the HTBI primer set with the Qiagen OneStep RT-PCR kit. The public reads were run again by TCRdb, first through fastp at Q25 and then through MiXCR, and only productive beta chains were kept. Records with the same CDR3 protein are collapsed into one entry carrying the most frequent genes and DNA. A total of approximately 380,000 distinct CDR3 sequences appear in this sample, roughly 20% of them only once. The ten largest clonotypes hold 40% of the sample. The specimen was blood. The receptors come from a man younger than 35 with Graves' ophthalmopathy.

The table lists this clonotype with many counts. The chain uses TRBV20-1 and TRBJ1-2; D call uncertain. Germline assignment: CDR1 DFQATT and CDR2 SNEGSKA (reference sequence). V lost 8 bases and J 2 bases, leaving 15 bases between the germline ends. The CDR3 extends over 13 amino acids. The CDR3 region has the DNA TGCAGTTCACGGCCTCAGGTGAACTATGGCTACACCTTC. It translates to CSSRPQVNYGYTF.

Details on this clonotype: One junction end disagrees with the germline gene, perhaps due to a read error. This sequence joins TRBV6-1 and TRBJ1-3, with a tentative D call TRBD1 (5 bases). Germline CDR1 and CDR2: MNHNS and SASEGT. The length of the CDR3 is 17 residues. The CDR3: CASSEDLGAYSGSTIYF. The CDR3 region has the DNA TGTGCCAGCAGTGAAGATCTAGGGGCTTACTCTGGAAGCACCATATATTTT.

The J gene is TRBJ1-2, the V gene TRBV10-3, with D uncertain. V lost 7 bases to trimming and J lost 4 bases, with 16 bases between them. Germline V gene lookup returns CDR1 ENHRY and CDR2 SYGVKD. CDR3 size: 14 residues. CDR3 coding DNA: TGTGCCATCACCCCCTATAAAGCCCTCTATGGCTACACCTTC. The encoded protein is CAITPYKALYGYTF.

Points on this clonotype: A much larger clone differs from this one at a single base, so this may be a read error. This chain uses TRBV5-1 with TRBJ2-5; D is uncertain. V shed 7 bases and J shed 4 bases, with 17 bases lying between them. The CDR3 totals 14 residues. Per the germline V gene, CDR1 is SGHRS and CDR2 is YFSETQ. The DNA for the CDR3 is TGCGCCAGCGCCGACCTCGTGGCCCGAGAGACCCAGTACTTC. Translating gives CASADLVARETQYF.

The chain recombines TRBV24-1 with TRBJ1-5, with 7 bases fitting TRBD1. CDR1 and CDR2 (germline): KGHDR, SFDVKD. The CDR3 length is 15 residues. Trimming cost V 3 bases and J 3 bases; bases outside gene matches: 4. The CDR3 DNA follows: TGTGCCACCAGTGATGGGGGACAGATCAATCAGCCCCAGCATTTT. Its protein product is CATSDGGQINQPQHF.

This clonotype was picked up many times. The J gene is TRBJ2-7, the V gene TRBV20-1; D remains unclear. The CDR3 totals 14 residues. Germline V lookup: CDR1 DFQATT, CDR2 SNEGSKA (reference sequence). V was clipped by 4 bases and J by 2 bases, with 15 bases between them. CDR3: CSATSSRAPYEQYF. The DNA of the CDR3 is TGCAGTGCTACCTCAAGTAGGGCACCCTACGAGCAGTACTTC.

As concerns this clonotype: Possible read error: a much larger clone is one base away. The chain has TRBV27 and TRBJ1-2; unclear D gene. Per the germline V gene, CDR1 is MNHEY and CDR2 is SMNVEV (reference sequence). Between the trimmed V and J ends, which lost 0 bases and 4 bases, there was a span of 9 bases. The CDR3 contains 14 residues. The chain's CDR3 is CASSLSGATYGYTF. The CDR3 DNA follows: TGTGCCAGCAGTTTATCGGGCGCTACCTATGGCTACACCTTC.

This clonotype was counted only a few times. The gene calls are TRBV6-1 and TRBJ1-1; D remains ambiguous. Looked up from germline, CDR1 is MNHNS and CDR2 is SASEGT. The CDR3 loop spans 14 amino acids. V shed 6 bases and J shed 5 bases, with 16 bases lying between them. DNA of the CDR3: TGTGCCAGCAGGCTCTCCCTCCTAGGGACTGAAGCTTTCTTT. Amino acid sequence: CASRLSLLGTEAFF.

There are many counts of this clonotype. V and J are TRBV20-1 and TRBJ1-5; 7 nucleotides agree with TRBD1. This CDR3 comprises 17 residues. Germline values: CDR1 DFQATT, CDR2 SNEGSKA (reference sequence). The V segment lost 2 bases and the J segment 5 bases; nucleotides outside the gene matches: 15. CDR3 nucleotides: TGCAGTGCTAGACCCGCCCGGACAGGACAGGTTGATCAGCCCCAGCATTTT. Translation gives CSARPARTGQVDQPQHF.

This clonotype appeared a few times. The V gene is TRBV11-2, the J gene TRBJ2-1; D perhaps matches TRBD2 (5 bases). This CDR3 is built from 16 residues. V lost 2 bases and J 8 bases, leaving 19 bases between the germline ends. CDR1 SGHAT and CDR2 FQNNGV come from the germline V gene. The CDR3: CASSLTAGGGVDEQFF. The CDR3 nucleotides read TGTGCCAGCAGCTTAACGGCGGGCGGTGGGGTAGATGAGCAGTTCTTC.

This clonotype was counted at least ten times. V gene TRBV6-1 combines with J gene TRBJ2-5, with a weak D call TRBD2 (7 bases). V lost 5 bases and J 3 bases, leaving 22 bases between the germline ends. From germline, CDR1 is MNHNS and CDR2 SASEGT. This CDR3 contains 17 residues. CDR3 residues: CASSYRAHGGREETQYF. DNA of the CDR3: TGTGCCAGCAGTTATCGGGCACACGGGGGGCGGGAAGAGACCCAGTACTTC.

A note on this clonotype: A read error may explain this, as a much larger clone is one base away. This chain uses TRBV5-8 with TRBJ2-7; 10 bases line up with TRBD1. J was trimmed by 4 bases and V by 0 bases; bases with no gene match: 7. The CDR3 has 16 residues. CDR1 and CDR2 (germline): SGHTS, YDEGEE. As DNA, the CDR3 is TGTGCCAGCAGCTTGGCCGCGGGACAGGGGAATTACGAGCAGTACTTC. Translation gives CASSLAAGQGNYEQYF.

A few counts support this clonotype. The chain links TRBV9 to TRBJ1-1; 9 bases fit TRBD1. The junction had 1 base not matched to a gene; V was cut back by 1 base and J by 3 bases. Germline values: CDR1 SGDLS, CDR2 YYNGEE. CDR3 length equals 14 residues. The CDR3 bases are TGTGCCAGCAGCGTAACAGGGGGCGACACTGAAGCTTTCTTT. Encoded protein: CASSVTGGDTEAFF.

The gene calls are TRBV6-5 and TRBJ2-5; D gene ambiguous. V gave up 0 bases and J gave up 6 bases, with 14 bases separating them. Germline assignment: CDR1 MNHEY and CDR2 SVGAGI. The CDR3 sequence is 15 residues long. DNA of the CDR3: TGTGCCAGCAGTTACTCTCGCCCCTCAGGACAGACCCAGTACTTC. This translates into CASSYSRPSGQTQYF.

CDR3 nucleotide sequence: TGCAGTGCTAGTCAGGGCTACTATGGCTACACCTTC. This sequence encodes CSASQGYYGYTF. The genes are TRBV20-1 and TRBJ1-2; weak D call: TRBD1 (5 bases). V dropped 3 bases and J dropped 3 bases, with 8 bases sitting between them. The germline V gene encodes CDR1 DFQATT and CDR2 SNEGSKA (reference sequence). This CDR3 has 12 residues.

The sample holds many counts of this clonotype. The rearrangement uses TRBV5-1 and TRBJ2-1; 9 bases fit TRBD1. J gave up 8 bases and V 3 bases, and 9 bases lay outside the gene matches. The germline CDR1 and CDR2 sequences are SGHRS and YFSETQ. The CDR3 consists of 15 residues. The CDR3 nucleotides are TGCGCCAGCAGCTCAGGACAGGGGAACAACGATGAGCAGTTCTTC. It translates to CASSSGQGNNDEQFF.

This clonotype has only a few counts. V usage is TRBV20-1 and J usage is TRBJ1-6; D perhaps matches TRBD1 (5 bases). The germline V gene has CDR1 DFQATT and CDR2 SNEGSKA (reference sequence). The CDR3 covers 17 residues. The germline V and J ends were trimmed by 1 base and 0 bases, with 13 bases remaining between them. The CDR3 nucleotides read TGCAGTGCTAGAGTTCGGGGGTCCAGCTCCTATAATTCACCCCTCCACTTT. It translates to CSARVRGSSSYNSPLHF.

This clonotype was seen repeatedly, ten times or more. The V and J genes are TRBV7-3 and TRBJ1-1; D is unresolved. Germline CDR1 is SGHTA and CDR2 is FQGTGA. Trimming took off 5 bases at V and 1 base at J, with 11 bases between the two ends. The CDR3 is 14 residues long. CDR3 nucleotides: TGTGCCAGCAGCCCCACGACGGAGAACACTGAAGCTTTCTTT. It translates to CASSPTTENTEAFF.

CDR3: CASSVGWPSSYNSPLHF. CDR3 DNA sequence: TGTGCCAGCAGCGTAGGTTGGCCGAGCTCCTATAATTCACCCCTCCACTTT. The V and J genes are TRBV9 and TRBJ1-6; unclear D gene. Between the trimmed V and J ends, which lost 0 bases and 0 bases, there was a span of 10 bases. Germline values: CDR1 SGDLS, CDR2 YYNGEE. CDR3 length: 17 residues.

This clonotype has ten or more counts. This chain uses TRBV5-1 with TRBJ2-2; D ambiguous. V dropped 5 bases and J dropped 0 bases, with 8 bases sitting between them. This CDR3 comprises 14 residues. The V gene's germline CDR1 is SGHRS and CDR2 YFSETQ. CDR3 in amino acids: CASRSLANTGELFF. The CDR3 nucleotides are TGCGCCAGCAGGTCCCTCGCGAACACCGGGGAGCTGTTTTTT. The full variable domain, completed using reference TRBV5-1 and TRBJ2-2, is KAGVTQTPRYLIKTRGQQVTLSCSPISGHRSVSWYQQTPGQGLQFLFEYFSETQRNKGNFPGRFSGRQFSNSRSEMNVSTLELGDSALYLCASRSLANTGELFFGEGSRLTVL.

This clonotype was seen at least ten times. The rearrangement links TRBV7-8 to TRBJ2-7; 8 nucleotides line up with TRBD1. CDR3 length: 16 residues. CDR1 is SGHVS and CDR2 is FQNEAQ in the germline V gene. V lost 2 bases and J lost 5; bases outside the gene matches: 11. The CDR3 DNA reads as TGTGCCAGCAGCTTACAGGCCGGGACAGGAGCGGACGAGCAGTACTTC. As protein: CASSLQAGTGADEQYF.

This clonotype was seen ten or more times. The genes are TRBV5-1 and TRBJ1-1, with D perhaps TRBD1 (6 bases). Germline lookup yields CDR1 SGHRS and CDR2 YFSETQ. The CDR3 is made up of 15 amino acids. V lost 2 bases and J lost 4, with 15 bases in between. The CDR3 region is CASSFGGGEGTEAFF. In DNA, the CDR3 is TGCGCCAGCAGCTTTGGGGGCGGGGAGGGCACTGAAGCTTTCTTT.

This clonotype appeared a single time. The J gene is TRBJ1-2, the V gene TRBV29-1; D may be TRBD1 (6 bases). Per germline, CDR1 SQVTM and CDR2 ANQGSEA. The CDR3 covers 13 residues. The V end lost 7 bases, the J end lost 8 bases, and 20 bases lay between the germline ends. Here the CDR3 DNA reads TGCAGCGCCACCACCCAGGGAAGGGGGGGCTACACCTTC. Amino acids: CSATTQGRGGYTF.

The gene calls are TRBV27 and TRBJ2-5; 9 bases align to TRBD1. CDR1 MNHEY and CDR2 SMNVEV come from the germline V gene (reference sequence). Trimming cost V 5 bases and J 9 bases; bases outside gene matches: 19. The CDR3 consists of 17 residues. CDR3 region: CASSPRQGGSRREAQYF. CDR3 DNA sequence: TGTGCCAGCAGTCCCAGACAGGGGGGATCGAGACGTGAGGCCCAGTACTTC.

This clonotype was observed a few times. The genes are TRBV20-1 and TRBJ2-5, with 11 bases aligning to TRBD1. Germline V lookup: CDR1 DFQATT, CDR2 SNEGSKA (reference sequence). J gave up 2 bases and V 3 bases, and 5 bases lay outside the gene matches. This CDR3 region has 15 residues. The CDR3 DNA reads as TGCAGTGCTAGGGGGGGGACAGGGGGACAAGAGACCCAGTACTTC. Residues: CSARGGTGGQETQYF.

This clonotype turned up a few times. The chain carries TRBV29-1 and TRBJ2-5, with TRBD1 matching over 10 bases. Germline-derived CDR1 and CDR2 are SQVTM and ANQGSEA. CDR3 length: 14 amino acids. The J segment lost 3 bases and the V segment lost 4 bases, leaving 5 bases of the junction unmatched. Written as DNA, the CDR3 is TGCAGCGTTGCCCTTGGGACAGGGGAAGAGACCCAGTACTTC. This codes for CSVALGTGEETQYF.

The chain carries TRBV18 and TRBJ2-7, with TRBD2 matching 8 bases. V lost 0 bases to trimming and J lost 7 bases; unmatched junction nucleotides: 11. The CDR3 runs 16 residues. Per the germline V gene, CDR1 is KGHSH and CDR2 is LQKENI. CDR3 nucleotides: TGTGCCAGCTCACCACCCGGGACTAGGACTTTTCGGGAGCAGTACTTC. This codes for CASSPPGTRTFREQYF.

This clonotype was found a few times. V and J are TRBV20-1 and TRBJ2-1, with TRBD1 matching 12 bases. Germline V gene data show CDR1 as DFQATT and CDR2 as SNEGSKA (reference sequence). The J segment lost 9 bases and the V segment lost 1 base, leaving 13 bases of the junction unmatched. The CDR3 covers 17 residues. The CDR3 coding sequence is TGCAGTGCTAGAGTACTAGTCGGGACAGGGGGCATCGGTGAGCAGTTCTTC. Amino acids: CSARVLVGTGGIGEQFF.

The chain recombines TRBV7-3 with TRBJ2-6, with D perhaps TRBD2 (7 bases). The CDR3 sequence is 20 residues long. V gave up 2 bases and J gave up 0 bases, with 20 bases separating them. Germline CDR1 is SGHTA and CDR2 is FQGTGA. CDR3 in DNA: TGTGCCAGCAGCTTAGTTGGGGGGGGCAGATTTAGCTCTGGGGCCAACGTCCTGACTTTC. Protein sequence: CASSLVGGGRFSSGANVLTF. The variable domain in full, completed from reference TRBV7-3 and TRBJ2-6, reads GAGVSQTPSNKVTEKGKYVELRCDPISGHTALYWYRQSLGQGPEFLIYFQGTGAADDSGLPNDRFFAVRPEGSVSTLKIQRTERGDSAVYLCASSLVGGGRFSSGANVLTFGAGSRLTVL.

The chain uses TRBV29-1 and TRBJ2-7; perhaps TRBD2 as D (5 bases). The germline gives CDR1 SQVTM, CDR2 ANQGSEA. CDR3 length equals 13 residues. V was cut by 2 bases and J by 7 bases, with 15 bases left in between. The CDR3 region is CSVELDREYEQYF. The CDR3 DNA sequence: TGCAGCGTTGAACTGGATAGGGAGTATGAGCAGTACTTC.

The CDR3 loop is CASSAPSGWPPQYF. The CDR3 DNA follows: TGTGCCAGCAGCGCCCCTAGCGGGTGGCCTCCGCAGTACTTC. The rearrangement uses TRBV11-2 and TRBJ2-7; 8 nucleotides match TRBD2. Germline V gene lookup returns CDR1 SGHAT and CDR2 FQNNGV. There are 14 residues in the CDR3. Trimming cost V 5 bases and J 9 bases; bases outside gene matches: 12.

The J gene is TRBJ2-1, the V gene TRBV5-1; TRBD2 matches 8 bases. The CDR3 spans 16 residues. CDR1 and CDR2 from the germline V gene are SGHRS and YFSETQ. After removal of 0 bases from V and 2 bases from J, the junction contained 4 bases not matched to a gene. The CDR3 coding sequence is TGCGCCAGCAGCTTGGATTCGGGGGGGGCCTACAATGAGCAGTTCTTC. This sequence encodes CASSLDSGGAYNEQFF.